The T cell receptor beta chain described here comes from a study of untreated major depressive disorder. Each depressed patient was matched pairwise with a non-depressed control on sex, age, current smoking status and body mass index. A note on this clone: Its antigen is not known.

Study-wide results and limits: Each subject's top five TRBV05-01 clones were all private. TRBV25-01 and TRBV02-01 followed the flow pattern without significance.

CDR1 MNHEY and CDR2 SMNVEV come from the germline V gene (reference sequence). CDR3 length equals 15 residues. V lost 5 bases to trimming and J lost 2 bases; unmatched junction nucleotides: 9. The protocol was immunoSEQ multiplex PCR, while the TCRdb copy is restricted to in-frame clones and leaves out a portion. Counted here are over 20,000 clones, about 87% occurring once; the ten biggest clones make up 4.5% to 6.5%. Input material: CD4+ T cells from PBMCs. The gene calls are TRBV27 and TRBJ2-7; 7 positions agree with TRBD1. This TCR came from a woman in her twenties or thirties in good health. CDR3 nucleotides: TGTGCCAGCAGTAGGGACAGTCGAGCTACCTACGAGCAGTACTTC. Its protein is CASSRDSRATYEQYF.